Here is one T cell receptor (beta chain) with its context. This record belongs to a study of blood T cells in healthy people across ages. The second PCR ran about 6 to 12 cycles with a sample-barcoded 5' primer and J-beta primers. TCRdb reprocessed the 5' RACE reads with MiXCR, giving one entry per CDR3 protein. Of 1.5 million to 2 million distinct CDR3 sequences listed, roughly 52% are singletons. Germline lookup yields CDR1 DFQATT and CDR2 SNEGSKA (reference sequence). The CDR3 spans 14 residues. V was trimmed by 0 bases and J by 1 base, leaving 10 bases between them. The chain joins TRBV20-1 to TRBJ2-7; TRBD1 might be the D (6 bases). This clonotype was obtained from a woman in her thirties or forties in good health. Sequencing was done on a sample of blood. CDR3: CSARDVGQSYEQYF. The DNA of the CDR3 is TGCAGTGCTAGAGATGTAGGACAGTCCTACGAGCAGTACTTC.